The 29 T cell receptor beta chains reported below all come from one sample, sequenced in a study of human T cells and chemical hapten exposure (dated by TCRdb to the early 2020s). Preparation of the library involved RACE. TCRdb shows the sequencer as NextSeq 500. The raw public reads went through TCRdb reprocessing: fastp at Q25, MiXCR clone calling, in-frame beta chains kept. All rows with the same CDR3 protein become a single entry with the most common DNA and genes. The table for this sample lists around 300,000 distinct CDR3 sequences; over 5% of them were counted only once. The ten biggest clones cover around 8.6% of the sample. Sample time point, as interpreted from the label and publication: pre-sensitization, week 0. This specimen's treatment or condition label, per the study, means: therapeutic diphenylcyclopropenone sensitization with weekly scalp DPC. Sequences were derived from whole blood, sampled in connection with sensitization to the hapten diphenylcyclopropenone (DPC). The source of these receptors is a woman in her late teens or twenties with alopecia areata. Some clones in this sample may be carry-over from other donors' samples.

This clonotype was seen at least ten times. The CDR3 reads CASSYPNTRDTIQYF. CDR3 DNA sequence: TGTGCCAGCAGTTACCCAAATACACGGGACACCATTCAGTACTTC. The chain uses TRBV6-2 or TRBV6-3 and TRBJ2-4; the D gene is possibly TRBD1 (6 bases). This CDR3 spans 15 amino acids. Germline assignment: CDR1 MNHEY and CDR2 SVGEGT. Trimming removed 2 bases from V and 9 bases from J, with 17 bases in between.

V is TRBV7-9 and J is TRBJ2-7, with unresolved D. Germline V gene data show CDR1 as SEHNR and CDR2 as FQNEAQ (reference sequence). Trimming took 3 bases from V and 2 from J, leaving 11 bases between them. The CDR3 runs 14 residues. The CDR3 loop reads CASSFGDGAYEQYF. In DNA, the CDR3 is TGTGCCAGCAGCTTTGGTGACGGAGCCTACGAGCAGTACTTC.

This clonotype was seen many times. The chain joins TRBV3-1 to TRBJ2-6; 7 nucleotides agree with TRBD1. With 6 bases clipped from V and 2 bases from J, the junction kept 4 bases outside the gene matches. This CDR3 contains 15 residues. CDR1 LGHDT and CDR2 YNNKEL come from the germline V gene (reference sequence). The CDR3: CASSPTGTGANVLTF. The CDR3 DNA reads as TGTGCCAGCAGTCCGACAGGGACTGGGGCCAACGTCCTGACTTTC.

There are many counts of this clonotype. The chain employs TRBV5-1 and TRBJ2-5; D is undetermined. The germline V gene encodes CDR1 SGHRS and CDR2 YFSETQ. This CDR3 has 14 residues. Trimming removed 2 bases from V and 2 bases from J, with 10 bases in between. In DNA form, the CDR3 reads TGCGCCAGCAGCTTAACTTCTACTCAAGAGACCCAGTACTTC. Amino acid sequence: CASSLTSTQETQYF.

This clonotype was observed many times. CDR3 bases: TGCAGCGTGAGAGGGGGTTACACTGAAGCTTTCTTT. As protein: CSVRGGYTEAFF. The V gene is TRBV29-1, the J gene TRBJ1-1; possibly TRBD1 for D (6 bases). This CDR3 has 12 amino acids. V lost 6 bases and J 3 bases, leaving 11 bases between the germline ends. The germline V gene encodes CDR1 SQVTM and CDR2 ANQGSEA.

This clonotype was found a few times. CDR3 protein: CASSTYRGEAFF. Written as DNA, the CDR3 is TGTGCCAGCAGCACTTACAGGGGTGAAGCTTTCTTT. The genes are TRBV7-2 and TRBJ1-1; 7 nucleotides line up with TRBD1. The length of the CDR3 is 12 residues. Per germline, CDR1 SGHTA and CDR2 FQGNSA. V lost 5 bases and J lost 7; bases outside the gene matches: 4.

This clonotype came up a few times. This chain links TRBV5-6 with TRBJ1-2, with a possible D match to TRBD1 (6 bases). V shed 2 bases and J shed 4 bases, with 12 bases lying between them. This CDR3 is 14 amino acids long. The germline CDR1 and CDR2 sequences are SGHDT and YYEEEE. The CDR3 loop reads CASSFRQDRYGYTF. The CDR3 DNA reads TGTGCCAGCAGCTTTCGACAGGACCGCTATGGCTACACCTTC.

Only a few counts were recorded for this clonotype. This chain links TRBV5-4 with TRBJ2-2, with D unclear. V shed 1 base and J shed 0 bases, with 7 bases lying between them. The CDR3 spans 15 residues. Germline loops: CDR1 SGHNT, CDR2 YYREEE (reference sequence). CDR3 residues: CASSLSSSNTGELFF. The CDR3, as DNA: TGTGCCAGCAGCTTGAGCTCATCGAACACCGGGGAGCTGTTTTTT. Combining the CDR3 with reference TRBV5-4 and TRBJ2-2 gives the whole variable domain ETGVTQSPTHLIKTRGQQVTLRCSSQSGHNTVSWYQQALGQGPQFIFQYYREEENGRGNFPPRFSGLQFPNYSSELNVNALELDDSALYLCASSLSSSNTGELFFGEGSRLTVL.

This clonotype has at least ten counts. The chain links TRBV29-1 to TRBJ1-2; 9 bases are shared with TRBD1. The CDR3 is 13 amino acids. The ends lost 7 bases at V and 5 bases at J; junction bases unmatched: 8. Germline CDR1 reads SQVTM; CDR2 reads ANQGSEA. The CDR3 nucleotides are TGCAGCGCATCCACCGGGACAGGGTATGGCTACACCTTC. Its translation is CSASTGTGYGYTF.

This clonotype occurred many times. For the CDR3, the DNA is TGCGCCAGCAGCCGGGACTACCCAAACACCGGGGAGCTGTTTTTT. This encodes CASSRDYPNTGELFF. V is TRBV5-1 and J is TRBJ2-2; the match to TRBD2 covers 7 bases. This CDR3 has 15 amino acids. Germline V lookup: CDR1 SGHRS, CDR2 YFSETQ. After removal of 4 bases from V and 2 bases from J, the junction contained 5 bases not matched to a gene.

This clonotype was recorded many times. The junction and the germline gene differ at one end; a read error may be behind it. The CDR3 is CASSPTSGGPNF. DNA for the CDR3: TGTGCCAGCAGCCCGACTAGCGGGGGACCCAACTTC. The chain recombines TRBV11-2 with TRBJ2-7, with TRBD2 matching 12 bases. The germline V gene encodes CDR1 SGHAT and CDR2 FQNNGV. The CDR3 covers 12 residues. Looking up the rest from reference TRBV11-2 and TRBJ2-7 gives the full variable domain: EAGVAQSPRYKIIEKRQSVAFWCNPISGHATLYWYQQILGQGPKLLIQFQNNGVVDDSQLPKDRFSAERLKGVDSTLKIQPAKLEDSAVYLCASSPTSGGPNFGPGTRLTVT.

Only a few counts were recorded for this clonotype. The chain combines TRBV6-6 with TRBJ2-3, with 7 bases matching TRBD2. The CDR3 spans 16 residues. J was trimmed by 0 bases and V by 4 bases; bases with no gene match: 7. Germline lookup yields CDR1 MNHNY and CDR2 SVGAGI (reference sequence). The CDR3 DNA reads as TGTGCCAGCAGTTCTGGTAGCGGGTTCAGCACAGATACGCAGTATTTT. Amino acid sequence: CASSSGSGFSTDTQYF.

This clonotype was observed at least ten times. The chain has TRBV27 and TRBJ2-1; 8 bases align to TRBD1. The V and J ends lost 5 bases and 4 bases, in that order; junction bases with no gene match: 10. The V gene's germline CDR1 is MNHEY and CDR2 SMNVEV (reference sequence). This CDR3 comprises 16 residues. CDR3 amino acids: CASSAPFGQGYNEQFF. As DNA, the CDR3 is TGTGCCAGCAGTGCACCTTTTGGACAGGGATACAATGAGCAGTTCTTC.

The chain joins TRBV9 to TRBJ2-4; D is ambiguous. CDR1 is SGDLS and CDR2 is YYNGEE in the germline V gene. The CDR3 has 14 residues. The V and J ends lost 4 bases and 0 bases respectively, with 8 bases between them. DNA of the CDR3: TGTGCCAGCAGCCCCCGACAAGCCAAAAACATTCAGTACTTC. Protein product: CASSPRQAKNIQYF.

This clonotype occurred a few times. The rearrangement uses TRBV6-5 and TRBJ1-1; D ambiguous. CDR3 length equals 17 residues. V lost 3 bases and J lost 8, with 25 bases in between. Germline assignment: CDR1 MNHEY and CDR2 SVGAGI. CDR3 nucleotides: TGTGCCAGCAGTTATAGTCCGGCGAGCAGGCTCTTATCCGAAGCTTTCTTT. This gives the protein CASSYSPASRLLSEAFF.

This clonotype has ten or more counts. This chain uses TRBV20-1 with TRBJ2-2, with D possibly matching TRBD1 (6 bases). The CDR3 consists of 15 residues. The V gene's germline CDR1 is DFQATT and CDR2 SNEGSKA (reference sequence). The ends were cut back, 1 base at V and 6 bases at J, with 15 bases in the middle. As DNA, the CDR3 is TGCAGTGCTAGAGTCACAGGGTTGGTCGCCGGGGAGCTGTTTTTT. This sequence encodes CSARVTGLVAGELFF.

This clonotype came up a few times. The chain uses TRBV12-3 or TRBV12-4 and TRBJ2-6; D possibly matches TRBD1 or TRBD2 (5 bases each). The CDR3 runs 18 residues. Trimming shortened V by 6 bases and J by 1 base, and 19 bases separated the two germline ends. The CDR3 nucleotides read TGTGCCAGCAGCCTGGGACGGTTGGTTAGGTCTGGGGCCAACGTCCTGACTTTC. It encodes CASSLGRLVRSGANVLTF.

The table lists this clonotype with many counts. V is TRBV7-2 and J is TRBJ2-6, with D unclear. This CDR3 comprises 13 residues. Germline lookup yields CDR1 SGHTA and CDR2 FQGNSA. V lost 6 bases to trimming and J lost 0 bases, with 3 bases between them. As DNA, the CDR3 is TGTGCCAGCAGTCGCTCTGGGGCCAACGTCCTGACTTTC. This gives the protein CASSRSGANVLTF.

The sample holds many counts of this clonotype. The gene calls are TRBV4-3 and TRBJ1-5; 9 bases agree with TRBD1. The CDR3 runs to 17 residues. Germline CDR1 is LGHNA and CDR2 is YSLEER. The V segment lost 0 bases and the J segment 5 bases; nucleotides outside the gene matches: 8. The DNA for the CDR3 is TGCGCCAGCAGCCAAGATAGAACAGGGGGCGAACATCAGCCCCAGCATTTT. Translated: CASSQDRTGGEHQPQHF.

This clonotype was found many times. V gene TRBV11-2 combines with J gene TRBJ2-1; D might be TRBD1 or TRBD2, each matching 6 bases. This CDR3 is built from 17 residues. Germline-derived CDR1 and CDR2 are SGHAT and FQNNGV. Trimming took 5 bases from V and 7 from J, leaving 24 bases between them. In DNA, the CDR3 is TGTGCCAGCAGCCCCCCCCCCGGACGGGGGCGTTCGAATGAGCAGTTCTTC. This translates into CASSPPPGRGRSNEQFF.

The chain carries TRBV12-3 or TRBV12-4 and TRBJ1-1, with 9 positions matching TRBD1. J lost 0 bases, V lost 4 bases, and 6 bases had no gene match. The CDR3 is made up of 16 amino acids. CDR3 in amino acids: CASSSLQGALNTEAFF. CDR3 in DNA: TGTGCCAGCAGTTCCCTACAGGGGGCGCTGAACACTGAAGCTTTCTTT.

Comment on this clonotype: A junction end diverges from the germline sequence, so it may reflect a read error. For the CDR3, the DNA is TGTGCCAGCAGTTACTCGGGACGGGGTAATTCACCCTTCCACTTT. Translation: CASSYSGRGNSPFHF. The V gene is TRBV6-5, the J gene TRBJ1-6; a possible D gene is TRBD1 (5 bases). In germline, CDR1 is MNHEY, CDR2 SVGAGI. This CDR3 has 15 amino acids.

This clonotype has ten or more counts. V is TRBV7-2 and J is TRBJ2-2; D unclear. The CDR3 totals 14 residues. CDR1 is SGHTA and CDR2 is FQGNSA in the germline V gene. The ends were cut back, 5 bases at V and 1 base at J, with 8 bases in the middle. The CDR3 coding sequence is TGTGCCAGCAGCCCTCTGGGGAACACCGGGGAGCTGTTTTTT. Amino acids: CASSPLGNTGELFF.

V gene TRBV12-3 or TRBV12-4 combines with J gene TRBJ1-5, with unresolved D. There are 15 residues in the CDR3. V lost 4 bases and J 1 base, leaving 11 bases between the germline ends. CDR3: CASSSWGTSNQPQHF. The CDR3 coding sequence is TGTGCCAGCAGTTCGTGGGGAACCAGCAATCAGCCCCAGCATTTT.

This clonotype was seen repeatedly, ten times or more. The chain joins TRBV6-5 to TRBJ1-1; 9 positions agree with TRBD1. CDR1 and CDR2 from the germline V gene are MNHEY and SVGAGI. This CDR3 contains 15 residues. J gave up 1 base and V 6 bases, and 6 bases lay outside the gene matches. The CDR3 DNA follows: TGTGCCAGCAGCCAGGGACAGGGCCAGAACACTGAAGCTTTCTTT. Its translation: CASSQGQGQNTEAFF.

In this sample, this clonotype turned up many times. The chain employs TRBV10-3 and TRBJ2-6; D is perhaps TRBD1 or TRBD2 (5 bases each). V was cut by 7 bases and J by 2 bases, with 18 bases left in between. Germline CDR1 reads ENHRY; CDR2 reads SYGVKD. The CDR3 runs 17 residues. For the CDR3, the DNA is TGTGCCATCAAGACGGGGACGGCCGTGACTGGGGCCAACGTCCTGACTTTC. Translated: CAIKTGTAVTGANVLTF.

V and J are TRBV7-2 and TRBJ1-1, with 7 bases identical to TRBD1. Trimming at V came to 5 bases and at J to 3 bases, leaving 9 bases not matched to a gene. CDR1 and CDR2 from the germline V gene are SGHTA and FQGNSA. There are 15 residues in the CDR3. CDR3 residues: CASSPQTGMDTEAFF. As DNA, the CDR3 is TGTGCCAGCAGCCCGCAGACAGGGATGGACACTGAAGCTTTCTTT.

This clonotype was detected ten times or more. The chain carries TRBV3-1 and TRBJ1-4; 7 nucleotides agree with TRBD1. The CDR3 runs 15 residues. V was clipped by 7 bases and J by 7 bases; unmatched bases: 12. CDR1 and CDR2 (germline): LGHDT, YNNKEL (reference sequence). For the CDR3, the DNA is TGTGCCAGCACCAGGGGGGGTATACTTGGTGAAAAACTGTTTTTT. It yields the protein CASTRGGILGEKLFF. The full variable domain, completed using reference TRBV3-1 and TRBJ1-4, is DTAVSQTPKYLVTQMGNDKSIKCEQNLGHDTMYWYKQDSKKFLKIMFSYNNKELIINETVPNRFSPKSPDKAHLNLHINSLELGDSAVYFCASTRGGILGEKLFFGSGTQLSVL.

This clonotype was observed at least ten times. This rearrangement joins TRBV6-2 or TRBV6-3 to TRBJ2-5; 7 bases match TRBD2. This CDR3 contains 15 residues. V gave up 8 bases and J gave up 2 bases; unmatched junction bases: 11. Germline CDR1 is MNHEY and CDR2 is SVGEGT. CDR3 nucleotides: TGTGCCAGCGGCGAACCGGGGAGGGGTCAAGAGACCCAGTACTTC. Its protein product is CASGEPGRGQETQYF.